This T cell receptor (beta chain) originates from a study of blood T cell repertoires in COVID-19. As for the study in general: Some COVID-19 samples were acute and others convalescent; all came from the United States, Italy and Spain. In each case, the material was cDNA or gDNA derived from T cells, B-cell-depleted T cells, or PBMCs.

There are 14 residues in the CDR3. Trimming stripped 1 base from V and 1 base from J, with 7 bases between. CDR1 SGHTA and CDR2 FQGNSA come from the germline V gene. Original processing notes: It was from reference gene primer amplification that nucleated cell counts were estimated. Generated by immunoSEQ multiplex PCR, the TCRdb table keeps only in-frame clones and is missing some. V, J and clone size reflect that table, while D and trimming were determined from the DNA. The table includes 180,000 or so clones, 85% to 90% detected once. Sequencing input: peripheral blood. The TCR comes from a man aged 18 to 35 with acute or convalescent COVID-19. The V call is TRBV7-2, the J call TRBJ1-1; D call uncertain. The CDR3 here is CASSLEHANTEAFF. Here the CDR3 DNA reads TGTGCCAGCAGCTTAGAACATGCGAACACTGAAGCTTTCTTT.